This paragraph covers one T cell receptor beta chain sequence. Its matching antigen is unknown. Unmatched junction bases numbered 13, after V lost 1 base and J lost 0 bases. The germline CDR1 and CDR2 sequences are SGHVS and FQNEAQ. The CDR3 is 19 residues long. The immunoSEQ assay was version 4, run in survey mode. Sequencing used immunoSEQ multiplex PCR; TCRdb keeps in-frame clones, though not all of them. The table has about 45,000 clones, about 87% seen once. The sample comes from a study of persistence of HIV-infected CD4 T cells. Cells were stimulated nonspecifically with anti-CD3/anti-CD28 magnetic beads. Responding CD4+ T cells were sorted by upregulation of both CD40 ligand and CD69. Notes on the study in general: Antigen-responding cells were enriched for degenerate expanded CDR3beta sequences.

The source material was CD4+ T cells sorted from PBMCs after roughly 18-hour stimulation, sampled from a patient who received antiretroviral therapy. The chain is built from TRBV7-8 and TRBJ2-7; 9 positions match TRBD1. This TCR was recovered from an adult woman with HIV who was CMV-seropositive. CDR3 sequence (DNA): TGTGCCAGCAGCTTAGTAGGGACAGGGAGATGGGAAAGCTCCTACGAGCAGTACTTC. Translating it yields CASSLVGTGRWESSYEQYF.